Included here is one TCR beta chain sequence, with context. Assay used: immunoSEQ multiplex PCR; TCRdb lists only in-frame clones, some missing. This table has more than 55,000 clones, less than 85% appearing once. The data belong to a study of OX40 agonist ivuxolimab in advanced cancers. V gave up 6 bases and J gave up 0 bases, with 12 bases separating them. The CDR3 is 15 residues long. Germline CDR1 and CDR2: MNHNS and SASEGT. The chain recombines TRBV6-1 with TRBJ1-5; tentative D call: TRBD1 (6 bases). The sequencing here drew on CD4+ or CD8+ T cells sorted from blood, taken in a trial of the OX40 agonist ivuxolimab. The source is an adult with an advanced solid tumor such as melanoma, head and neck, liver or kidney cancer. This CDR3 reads CASRDSFYSNQPQHF. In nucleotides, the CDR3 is TGTGCCAGCAGGGACAGTTTTTATAGCAATCAGCCCCAGCATTTT.